Listed below are T cell receptor beta chains from one sample, sequenced in a study of cytomegalovirus exposure and HLA in healthy donors. TCRdb's copy holds only in-frame clones and misses some; the assay was immunoSEQ multiplex PCR. This listing includes approximately 140,000 clones. Sequenced: PBMCs. All receptors come from a man aged 40-49 years in good health and CMV-seronegative. The CDR3 runs from the conserved cysteine through the conserved F or W.

J: TRBJ2-5
length: 16
V: TRBV9
CDR3: CASSAQLGLNGETQYF

J: TRBJ1-1
length: 17
V: TRBV15
CDR3: CATSDEGQGKMNTEAFF

J: TRBJ1-5
length: 12
V: TRBV7-2
CDR3: CASSLMSSGQHF

J: TRBJ2-7
length: 13
V: TRBV5-6
CDR3: CASIRQGAYEQYF

J: TRBJ2-2
length: 17
V: TRBV5-6
CDR3: CASSFSTGATGTGELFF

J: TRBJ2-2
length: 14
V: TRBV29-1
CDR3: CSVLGPLGTGELFF

J: TRBJ1-6
length: 15
V: TRBV6-5
CDR3: CASSYSRGKNSPLHF

J: -
length: 14
V: TRBV5-1
CDR3: CASSPNREGNEQYF

J: TRBJ1-2
length: 15
V: TRBV27
CDR3: CASSLASGGNYGYTF

J: TRBJ1-1
length: 15
V: TRBV4-3
CDR3: CASSPEDRDGTEAFF

J: TRBJ1-6
length: 15
V: TRBV19
CDR3: CASSLDGQGGSPLHF

J: TRBJ2-4
length: 18
V: TRBV7-8
CDR3: CASSLVQIPTGAKNIQYF

J: TRBJ1-4
length: 15
V: TRBV6-1
CDR3: CASSDGQGSGEKLFF

J: TRBJ1-1
length: 17
V: TRBV9
CDR3: CASSVGGGGVLNTEAFF

J: TRBJ1-2
length: 14
V: TRBV5-4
CDR3: CASSLIGDNYGYTF

J: TRBJ1-1
length: 15
V: TRBV7-2
CDR3: CASSSQGAMNTEAFF

J: TRBJ2-5
length: 17
V: TRBV9
CDR3: CASSAPPSGVYQETQYF

J: TRBJ1-2
length: 14
V: TRBV9
CDR3: CASSVETGNYGYTF

J: TRBJ2-6
length: 18
V: TRBV11-1
CDR3: CASRPDRDSYSGANVLTF

J: TRBJ1-1
length: 14
V: TRBV28
CDR3: CASRGGQGNTEAFF

J: TRBJ1-6
length: 13
V: TRBV12-5
CDR3: CASAADRGSPLHF

J: TRBJ2-3
length: 13
V: TRBV7-9
CDR3: CASSLRRTDTQYF

J: TRBJ2-2
length: 16
V: TRBV7-3
CDR3: CASSLTSGANTGELFF

J: TRBJ1-5
length: 14
V: TRBV6-1
CDR3: CASSETGLNQPQHF

J: TRBJ1-2
length: 13
V: TRBV19
CDR3: CASHPGHNYGYTF